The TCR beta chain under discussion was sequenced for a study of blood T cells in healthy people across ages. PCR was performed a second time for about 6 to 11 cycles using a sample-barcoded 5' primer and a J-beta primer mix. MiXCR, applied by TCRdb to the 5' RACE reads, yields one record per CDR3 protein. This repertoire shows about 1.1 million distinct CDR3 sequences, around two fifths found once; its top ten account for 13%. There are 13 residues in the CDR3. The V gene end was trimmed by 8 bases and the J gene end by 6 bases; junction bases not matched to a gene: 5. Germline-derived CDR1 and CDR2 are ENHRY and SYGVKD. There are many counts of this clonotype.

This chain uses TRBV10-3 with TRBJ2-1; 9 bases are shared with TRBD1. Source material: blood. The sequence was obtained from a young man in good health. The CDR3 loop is CAIGGTGSNEQFF. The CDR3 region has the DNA TGTGCCATCGGAGGGACAGGGTCCAATGAGCAGTTCTTC.